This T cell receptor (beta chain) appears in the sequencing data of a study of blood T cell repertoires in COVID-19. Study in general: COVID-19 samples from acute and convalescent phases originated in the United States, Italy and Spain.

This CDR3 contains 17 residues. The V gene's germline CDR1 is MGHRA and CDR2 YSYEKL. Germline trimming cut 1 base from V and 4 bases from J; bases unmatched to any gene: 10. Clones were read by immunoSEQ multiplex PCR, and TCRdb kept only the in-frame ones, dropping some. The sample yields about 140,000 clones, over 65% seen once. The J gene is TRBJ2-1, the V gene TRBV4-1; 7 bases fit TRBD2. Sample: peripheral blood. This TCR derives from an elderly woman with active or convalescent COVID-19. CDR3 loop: CASSQATGLRGYNEQFF. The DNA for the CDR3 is TGCGCCAGCAGCCAAGCGACGGGACTAAGGGGATACAATGAGCAGTTCTTC.